This TCR beta chain was sequenced during a study of T cell repertoires in cytomegalovirus infection. The overall study: Well-studied HLA-B-restricted CMV epitopes were used in the study alongside recently identified HLA-C-restricted ones. A matching HLA type, together with CMV infection, was signaled by public TCR beta signatures.

Germline V lookup: CDR1 ENHRY, CDR2 SYGVKD. The CDR3 sequence is 13 residues long. V lost 6 bases, J lost 8 bases, and 16 bases lay in between. On this clonotype: Its antigen is as yet unknown.

TCRdb re-derived calls from the reads in MiXCR, one entry per CDR3 protein. The data show just under 500,000 distinct CDR3 sequences, about 33% seen once. Study-wide findings and caveats: Of the TCR beta families, the public ones yielded a cumulative frequency that identified carriers of CMV plus the relevant HLA. It was HLA-C-restricted CMV-specific TCR beta clonotypes that dominated the response ex vivo.

The sequenced sample was cultured PBMCs, obtained from culture after CMV antigen stimulation. This chain links TRBV10-3 with TRBJ1-2; D perhaps matches TRBD1 (5 bases). The TCR was taken from a human donor in good health (CMV status not recorded). Some clones in this sample may be carry-over from other donors' samples. CDR3 sequence reads: CAISRDGGDGYTF. CDR3 bases: TGTGCCATCAGCCGGGACGGGGGTGACGGCTACACCTTC.